The 22 T cell receptor beta chains given below trace back to one sample, sequenced in a study of OX40 agonist ivuxolimab in advanced cancers. Generated by immunoSEQ multiplex PCR, the TCRdb table keeps only in-frame clones and is missing some. The data hold 50,000 to 60,000 clones, with around 85% observed a single time. The sample was CD4+ or CD8+ T cells sorted from blood, taken in a trial of the OX40 agonist ivuxolimab. These receptors came from an adult with an advanced solid tumor such as melanoma, head and neck, liver or kidney cancer.

This chain joins TRBV4-2 and TRBJ1-4, with 7 bases lining up with TRBD1. The CDR3 totals 16 residues. CDR1 LGHNA and CDR2 YNFKEQ come from the germline V gene. V was clipped by 4 bases and J by 5 bases; unmatched bases: 10. CDR3 sequence: CASSPQDRDPNEKLFF. The CDR3 bases are TGTGCCAGCAGCCCCCAAGACAGGGACCCCAATGAAAAACTGTTTTTT.

The chain carries TRBV29-1 and TRBJ2-5; weak D call: TRBD2 (7 bases). This CDR3 is built from 17 residues. Germline assignment: CDR1 SQVTM and CDR2 ANQGSEA. Trimming cost V 0 bases and J 6 bases, with 23 bases left between them. The CDR3 sequence: CSVEDPSVPGGWKTQYF. CDR3 bases: TGCAGCGTTGAAGACCCCTCCGTACCGGGGGGCTGGAAGACCCAGTACTTC. The full variable domain, in which reference TRBV29-1 and TRBJ2-5 provide the parts outside the CDR3, is SAVISQKPSRDICQRGTSLTIQCQVDSQVTMMFWYRQQPGQSLTLIATANQGSEATYESGFVIDKFPISRPNLTFSTLTVSNMSPEDSSIYLCSVEDPSVPGGWKTQYFGPGTRLLVL.

This clone was found a few times. The chain recombines TRBV6-5 with TRBJ2-3; D might be TRBD2 (5 bases). Trimming pared 4 bases from V and 1 base from J, leaving 12 bases between. CDR3 length equals 15 residues. CDR1 and CDR2 (germline): MNHEY, SVGAGI. The DNA for the CDR3 is TGTGCCAGCAGTTCCATACTAGGAGGCACAGATACGCAGTATTTT. It translates to CASSSILGGTDTQYF.

The J gene is TRBJ1-1, the V gene TRBV11-3; D might be TRBD1 (5 bases). Trimming left V 4 bases short and J 1 base short, with 19 bases between. Germline-derived CDR1 and CDR2 are SGHNT and YENEEA. The CDR3 runs 17 residues. In nucleotides, the CDR3 is TGTGCCAGCAGCTCAGGCGGGTCAGGGCTCTCGAACACTGAAGCTTTCTTT. It encodes CASSSGGSGLSNTEAFF.

V gene TRBV28 combines with J gene TRBJ1-2; D not resolved. This CDR3 comprises 13 residues. V was shortened by 9 bases and J by 5 bases, with 16 bases between the two germline ends. Germline lookup yields CDR1 MDHEN and CDR2 SYDVKM. The CDR3 protein is CASQTGPRYGYTF. CDR3 sequence (DNA): TGTGCCAGTCAGACCGGGCCGAGGTATGGCTACACCTTC.

V is TRBV2 and J is TRBJ2-7; D is uncertain. The CDR3 runs 10 residues. The germline CDR1 and CDR2 sequences are SNHLY and FYNNEI. The ends were cut back, 5 bases at V and 2 bases at J, with 1 base in the middle. The CDR3 loop is CASSTYEQYF. The CDR3 DNA reads as TGTGCCAGCAGTACCTACGAGCAGTACTTC.

The chain has TRBV5-4 and TRBJ1-1; TRBD1 aligns across 12 bases. Losses at the gene ends were 4 bases for V and 2 bases for J; bases not matched to a gene: 3. This CDR3 spans 15 amino acids. CDR1 and CDR2 from the germline V gene are SGHNT and YYREEE (reference sequence). CDR3 bases: TGTGCCAGCAGCGCCGGGACAGGGGGCAACACTGAAGCTTTCTTT. It codes for CASSAGTGGNTEAFF.

This clone was counted only a few times. The chain combines TRBV5-6 with TRBJ1-5; no clear D. V was cut by 0 bases and J by 6 bases, with 7 bases left in between. The CDR3 length is 13 residues. In germline, CDR1 is SGHDT, CDR2 YYEEEE. The CDR3 DNA reads as TGTGCCAGCAGCTTGGGCGTATTTCAGCCCCAGCATTTT. Its translation is CASSLGVFQPQHF.

J is TRBJ1-2 and V is TRBV4-1; 12 positions match TRBD1. The CDR3 length is 17 residues. Germline-derived CDR1 and CDR2 are MGHRA and YSYEKL. With V trimmed by 4 bases and J by 4 bases, 10 bases remained unmatched. CDR3 DNA sequence: TGCGCCAGCAGCCTCGGGACAGGGGGCAAAGGGGCCTATGGCTACACCTTC. Translating it yields CASSLGTGGKGAYGYTF.

This chain uses TRBV11-2 with TRBJ1-2, with unresolved D. The length of the CDR3 is 14 residues. Germline V gives CDR1 SGHAT, CDR2 FQNNGV. V dropped 5 bases and J dropped 4 bases, with 14 bases sitting between them. The CDR3 protein is CASSPWEGGYGYTF. For the CDR3, the DNA is TGTGCCAGCAGCCCCTGGGAGGGTGGCTATGGCTACACCTTC. The complete variable domain, with remaining parts taken from reference TRBV11-2 and TRBJ1-2, reads EAGVAQSPRYKIIEKRQSVAFWCNPISGHATLYWYQQILGQGPKLLIQFQNNGVVDDSQLPKDRFSAERLKGVDSTLKIQPAKLEDSAVYLCASSPWEGGYGYTFGSGTRLTVV.

The chain combines TRBV5-1 with TRBJ1-5; D remains unclear. The CDR3 has 15 residues. V was pared by 4 bases and J by 5 bases, with 16 bases between. Germline CDR1 is SGHRS and CDR2 is YFSETQ. The CDR3 coding sequence is TGCGCCAGCAGCGTAGAAGGAGGGTTGGATCAGCCCCAGCATTTT. Its translation: CASSVEGGLDQPQHF.

This chain connects TRBV14 to TRBJ1-6; D perhaps matches TRBD1 (5 bases). The germline V and J ends were trimmed by 2 bases and 7 bases, with 9 bases remaining between them. Germline loops: CDR1 SGHDN, CDR2 FVKESK. This CDR3 is 14 amino acids long. The CDR3: CASSQRQGNSPLHF. CDR3 coding DNA: TGTGCCAGCAGCCAAAGGCAGGGAAATTCACCCCTCCACTTT.

The genes are TRBV19 and TRBJ2-6, with unresolved D. The germline CDR1 and CDR2 sequences are LNHDA and SQIVND (reference sequence). V was cut by 6 bases and J by 1 base, with 16 bases left in between. The CDR3 is made up of 17 amino acids. CDR3: CASSGHSTVSGANVLTF. CDR3 DNA sequence: TGTGCCAGTAGCGGTCACAGTACCGTTTCTGGGGCCAACGTCCTGACTTTC.

This chain uses TRBV2 with TRBJ1-1; perhaps TRBD1 as D (5 bases). Trimming took off 7 bases at V and 5 bases at J, with 14 bases between the two ends. The CDR3 sequence is 13 residues long. CDR1 is SNHLY and CDR2 is FYNNEI in the germline V gene. CDR3 residues: CASNGQGWTEAFF. The CDR3, as DNA: TGTGCCAGCAATGGTCAGGGTTGGACTGAAGCTTTCTTT.

The chain couples TRBV7-9 to TRBJ1-2, with D tentatively TRBD1 (6 bases). Germline V gives CDR1 SEHNR, CDR2 FQNEAQ (reference sequence). This CDR3 comprises 13 residues. V shed 6 bases and J shed 3 bases, with 11 bases lying between them. This chain's CDR3 is CASSEQGDYGYTF. CDR3 DNA: TGTGCCAGCAGTGAACAGGGCGACTATGGCTACACCTTC.

The gene calls are TRBV27 and TRBJ1-5, with D possibly being TRBD1 (5 bases). V lost 5 bases and J lost 6, with 14 bases in between. From germline, CDR1 is MNHEY and CDR2 SMNVEV (reference sequence). The CDR3 spans 14 residues. CDR3 DNA sequence: TGTGCCAGCAGTGAAGTGCAGGGCGGTCAGCCCCAGCATTTT. Its translation: CASSEVQGGQPQHF.

This clone has a single count. V gene TRBV11-2 combines with J gene TRBJ2-7; 10 bases are a match to TRBD1. The ends lost 5 bases at V and 5 bases at J; junction bases unmatched: 18. Germline V gene sequence: CDR1 SGHAT, CDR2 FQNNGV. The CDR3 length is 18 residues. The CDR3 coding sequence is TGTGCCAGCAGCACGAGTCGGGACAGGGGAGTCCTCGGCCACGAGCAGTACTTC. It yields the protein CASSTSRDRGVLGHEQYF.

The chain joins TRBV6-6 to TRBJ1-6, with TRBD1 as a possible D gene (6 bases). Germline CDR1 MNHNY, CDR2 SVGAGI (reference sequence). The CDR3 is 15 amino acids. With 7 bases removed from V and 10 bases from J, the gap between germline ends came to 20 bases. The CDR3 reads CASTGGRNRDSPLHF. The CDR3 bases are TGTGCCAGCACTGGGGGCCGTAACAGGGACTCACCCCTCCACTTT.

This clone was observed once. The rearrangement joins TRBV5-1 to TRBJ2-2; a weak D match, TRBD1 (6 bases). This CDR3 comprises 17 residues. V was pared by 1 base and J by 5 bases, with 18 bases between. Germline CDR1 is SGHRS and CDR2 is YFSETQ. Written as DNA, the CDR3 is TGCGCCAGCAGCTTGATGGGGGCAAGTGGCTCGACCGGGGAGCTGTTTTTT. It yields the protein CASSLMGASGSTGELFF. The full variable domain, rest sourced from reference TRBV5-1 and TRBJ2-2, is KAGVTQTPRYLIKTRGQQVTLSCSPISGHRSVSWYQQTPGQGLQFLFEYFSETQRNKGNFPGRFSGRQFSNSRSEMNVSTLELGDSALYLCASSLMGASGSTGELFFGEGSRLTVL.

In this sample, this clone turned up a few times. This chain links TRBV2 with TRBJ2-4; no definite D call. V lost 8 bases and J lost 3, with 14 bases in between. The length of the CDR3 is 14 residues. CDR1 and CDR2 (germline): SNHLY, FYNNEI. CDR3 coding DNA: TGTGCCAGCCGAGAACACACCAACAAAAACATTCAGTACTTC. This translates into CASREHTNKNIQYF.

This CDR3 reads CASSFEPGPNSPLHF. In DNA, the CDR3 is TGTGCCAGCAGTTTCGAACCTGGTCCTAATTCACCCCTCCACTTT. The rearrangement uses TRBV27 and TRBJ1-6, with no clear D. Trimming took 3 bases from V and 6 from J, leaving 12 bases between them. Germline assignment: CDR1 MNHEY and CDR2 SMNVEV (reference sequence). The CDR3 is 15 amino acids.

The genes are TRBV5-4 and TRBJ2-4, with a weak D call TRBD2 (5 bases). V dropped 2 bases and J dropped 12 bases, with 15 bases sitting between them. The CDR3 consists of 13 residues. Germline assignment: CDR1 SGHNT and CDR2 YYREEE (reference sequence). CDR3 protein: CASSFLVSGNQYF. In nucleotides, the CDR3 is TGTGCCAGCAGCTTTTTAGTGAGCGGAAATCAGTACTTC.